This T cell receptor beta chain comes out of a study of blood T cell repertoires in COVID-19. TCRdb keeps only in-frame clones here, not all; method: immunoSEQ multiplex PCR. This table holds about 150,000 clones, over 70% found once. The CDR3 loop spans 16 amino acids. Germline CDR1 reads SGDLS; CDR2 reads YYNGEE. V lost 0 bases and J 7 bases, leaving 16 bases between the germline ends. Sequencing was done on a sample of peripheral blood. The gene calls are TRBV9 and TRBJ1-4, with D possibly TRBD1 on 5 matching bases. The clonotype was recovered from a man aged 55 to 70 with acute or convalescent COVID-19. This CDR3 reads CASSVGGTGSGEKLFF. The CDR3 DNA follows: TGTGCCAGCAGCGTAGGCGGGACGGGGAGTGGTGAAAAACTGTTTTTT.